These T cell receptor beta chains were read from a single sample in a study of Ad26.COV2.S vaccination and SARS-CoV-2 variants. The data were produced by immunoSEQ multiplex PCR, yet TCRdb's version contains in-frame clones alone and is incomplete. In the table there are 400,000 to 500,000 clones, roughly nine tenths of which are singletons. Sequenced here: peripheral blood, sampled in a trial of Ad26.COV2.S vaccine versus placebo. The receptors derive from a person between 18 and 65 years old who received the Ad26.COV2.S COVID-19 vaccine or a placebo. The CDR3 runs from the conserved cysteine through the conserved F or W. Each record gives: J gene, clone size, V gene, CDR3 protein. Clone size appears in some rows only: once, few, many, or a class for an expanded clone.

TRBJ1-2,NA,TRBV20-1,CSVGGLRGYTF
TRBJ1-4,NA,TRBV2,CASRPLGTANEKLFF
TRBJ2-7,NA,TRBV5-1,CASRRTGEFNEQYF
TRBJ1-6,once,TRBV7-8,CASRRRQAINSPLHF
TRBJ1-2,NA,TRBV21-1,CASSKKGLTSLTGYTF
TRBJ2-3,NA,TRBV27,CASRAWAGATDTQYF
TRBJ1-6,NA,TRBV12-3/TRBV12-4,CASSLNSDSPLHF
TRBJ1-4,NA,TRBV7-9,CASSLFSSRQDEKLFF
TRBJ2-2,NA,TRBV7-8,CASSRTVTGELFF
TRBJ1-6,NA,TRBV25-1,CASSGVSSDSPLHF
TRBJ1-4,NA,TRBV24-1,CATSDGAGRATNEKLFF